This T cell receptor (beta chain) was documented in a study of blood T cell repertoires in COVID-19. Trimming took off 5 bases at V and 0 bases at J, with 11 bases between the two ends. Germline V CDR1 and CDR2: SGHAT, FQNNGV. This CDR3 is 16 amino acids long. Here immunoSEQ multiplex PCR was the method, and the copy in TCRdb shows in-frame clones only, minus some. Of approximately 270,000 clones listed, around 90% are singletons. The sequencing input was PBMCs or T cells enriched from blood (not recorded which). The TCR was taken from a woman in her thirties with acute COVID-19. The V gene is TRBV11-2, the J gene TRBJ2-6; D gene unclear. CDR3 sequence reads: CASSLSANSGANVLTF. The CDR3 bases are TGTGCCAGCAGCCTAAGTGCGAACTCTGGGGCCAACGTCCTGACTTTC.